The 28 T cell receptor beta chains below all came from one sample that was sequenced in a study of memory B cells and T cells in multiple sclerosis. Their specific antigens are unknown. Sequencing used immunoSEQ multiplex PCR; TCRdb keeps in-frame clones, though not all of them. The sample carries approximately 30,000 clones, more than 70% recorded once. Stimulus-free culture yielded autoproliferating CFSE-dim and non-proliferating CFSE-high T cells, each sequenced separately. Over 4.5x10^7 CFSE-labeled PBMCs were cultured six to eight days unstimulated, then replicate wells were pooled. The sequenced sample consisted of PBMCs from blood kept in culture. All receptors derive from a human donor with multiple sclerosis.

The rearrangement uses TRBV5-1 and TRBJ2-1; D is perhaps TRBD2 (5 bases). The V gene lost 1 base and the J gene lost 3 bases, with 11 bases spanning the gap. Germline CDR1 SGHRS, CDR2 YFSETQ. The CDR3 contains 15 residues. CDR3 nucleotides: TGCGCCAGCAGCTTGTCCCCCGGGGTCTACAATGAGCAGTTCTTC. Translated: CASSLSPGVYNEQFF.

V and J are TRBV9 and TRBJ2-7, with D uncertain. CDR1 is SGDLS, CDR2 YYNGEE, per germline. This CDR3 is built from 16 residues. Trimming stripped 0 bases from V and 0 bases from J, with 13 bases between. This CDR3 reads CASSVGGRSSSYEQYF. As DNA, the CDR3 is TGTGCCAGCAGCGTAGGAGGACGATCCTCCTCCTACGAGCAGTACTTC.

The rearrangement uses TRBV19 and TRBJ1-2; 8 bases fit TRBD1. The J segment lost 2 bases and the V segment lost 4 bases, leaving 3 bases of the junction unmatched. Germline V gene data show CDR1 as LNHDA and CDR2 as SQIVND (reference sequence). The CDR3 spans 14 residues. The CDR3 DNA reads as TGTGCCAGTAGTAGGACAGGGACGAACTATGGCTACACCTTC. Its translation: CASSRTGTNYGYTF.

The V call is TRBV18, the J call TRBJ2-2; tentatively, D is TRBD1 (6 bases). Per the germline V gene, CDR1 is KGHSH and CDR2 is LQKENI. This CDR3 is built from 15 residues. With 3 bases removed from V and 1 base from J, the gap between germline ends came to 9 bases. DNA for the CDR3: TGTGCCAGCTCACCGAGGACAGAGAACACCGGGGAGCTGTTTTTT. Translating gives CASSPRTENTGELFF.

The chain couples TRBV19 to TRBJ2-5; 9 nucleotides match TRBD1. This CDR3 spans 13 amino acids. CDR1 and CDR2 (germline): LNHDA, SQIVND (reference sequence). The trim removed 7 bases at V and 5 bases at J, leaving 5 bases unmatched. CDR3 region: CASMGQGEETQYF. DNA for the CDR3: TGTGCCAGTATGGGACAGGGTGAGGAGACCCAGTACTTC.

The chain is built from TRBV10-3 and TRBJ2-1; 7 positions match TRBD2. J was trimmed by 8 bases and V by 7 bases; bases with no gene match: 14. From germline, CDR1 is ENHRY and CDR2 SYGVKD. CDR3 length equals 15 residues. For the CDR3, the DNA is TGTGCCATCACCCCTGGACTAAGCGGGATAGATGAGCAGTTCTTC. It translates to CAITPGLSGIDEQFF.

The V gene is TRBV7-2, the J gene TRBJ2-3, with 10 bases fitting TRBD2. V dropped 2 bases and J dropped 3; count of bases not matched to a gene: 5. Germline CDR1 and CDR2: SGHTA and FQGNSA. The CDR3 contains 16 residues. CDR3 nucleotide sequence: TGTGCCAGCAGCTTAATAGCGGGGGGCCTTACAGATACGCAGTATTTT. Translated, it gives CASSLIAGGLTDTQYF. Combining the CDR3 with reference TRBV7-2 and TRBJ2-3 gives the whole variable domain GAGVSQSPSNKVTEKGKDVELRCDPISGHTALYWYRQSLGQGLEFLIYFQGNSAPDKSGLPSDRFSAERTGGSVSTLTIQRTQQEDSAVYLCASSLIAGGLTDTQYFGPGTRLTVL.

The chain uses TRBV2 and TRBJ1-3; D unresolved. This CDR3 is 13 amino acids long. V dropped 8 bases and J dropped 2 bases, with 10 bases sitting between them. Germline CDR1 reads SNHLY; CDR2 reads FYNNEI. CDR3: CASPGRAGNTIYF. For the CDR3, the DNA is TGTGCCAGCCCCGGGAGAGCTGGAAACACCATATATTTT.

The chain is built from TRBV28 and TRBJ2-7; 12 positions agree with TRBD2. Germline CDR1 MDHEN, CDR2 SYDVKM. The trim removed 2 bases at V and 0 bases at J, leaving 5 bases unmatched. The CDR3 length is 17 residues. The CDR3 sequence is CASSLGLAGPFSYEQYF. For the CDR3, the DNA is TGTGCCAGCAGTTTAGGACTAGCGGGACCGTTCTCCTACGAGCAGTACTTC.

The DNA for the CDR3 is TGTGCCAGTAGTATCATGGATGGACGGAACAACTATGGCTACACCTTC. As protein: CASSIMDGRNNYGYTF. The rearrangement links TRBV19 to TRBJ1-2; D remains ambiguous. V shed 3 bases and J shed 2 bases, with 16 bases lying between them. CDR3 length: 16 residues. Germline V gene lookup returns CDR1 LNHDA and CDR2 SQIVND (reference sequence).

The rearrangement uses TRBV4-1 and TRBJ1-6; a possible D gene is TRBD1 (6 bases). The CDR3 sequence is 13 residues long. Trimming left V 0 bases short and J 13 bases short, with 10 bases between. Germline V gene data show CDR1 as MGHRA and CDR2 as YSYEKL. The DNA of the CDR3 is TGCGCCAGCAGCCAAGAAGGGGGTCTGCCCCTCCACTTT. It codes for CASSQEGGLPLHF.

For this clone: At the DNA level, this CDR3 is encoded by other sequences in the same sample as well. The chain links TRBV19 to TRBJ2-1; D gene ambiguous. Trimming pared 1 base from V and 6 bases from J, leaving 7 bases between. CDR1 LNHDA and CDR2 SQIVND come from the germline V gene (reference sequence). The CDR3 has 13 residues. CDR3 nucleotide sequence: TGTGCCAGTAGTATAGGGTCACTCAATGAGCAGTTCTTC. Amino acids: CASSIGSLNEQFF.

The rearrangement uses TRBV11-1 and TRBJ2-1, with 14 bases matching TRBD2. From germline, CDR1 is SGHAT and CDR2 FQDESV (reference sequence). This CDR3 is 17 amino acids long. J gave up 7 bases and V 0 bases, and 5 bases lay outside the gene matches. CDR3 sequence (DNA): TGTGCCAGCAGCTTAGCGAGACTAGCGGGAGGGAAGAATGAGCAGTTCTTC. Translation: CASSLARLAGGKNEQFF.

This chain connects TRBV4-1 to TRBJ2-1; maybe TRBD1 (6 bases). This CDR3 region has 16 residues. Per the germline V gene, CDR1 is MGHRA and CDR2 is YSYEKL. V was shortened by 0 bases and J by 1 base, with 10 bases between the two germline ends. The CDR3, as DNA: TGCGCCAGCAGCCAAGAAAGCCAGGGGTCCTACAATGAGCAGTTCTTC. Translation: CASSQESQGSYNEQFF.

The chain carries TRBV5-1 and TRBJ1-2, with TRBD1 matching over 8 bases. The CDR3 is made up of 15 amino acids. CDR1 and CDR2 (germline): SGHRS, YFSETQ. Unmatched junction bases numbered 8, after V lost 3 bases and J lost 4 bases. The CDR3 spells CASSSGTGQPYGYTF. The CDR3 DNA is TGCGCCAGCAGCTCCGGGACAGGCCAGCCCTATGGCTACACCTTC. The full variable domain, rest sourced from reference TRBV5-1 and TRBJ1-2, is KAGVTQTPRYLIKTRGQQVTLSCSPISGHRSVSWYQQTPGQGLQFLFEYFSETQRNKGNFPGRFSGRQFSNSRSEMNVSTLELGDSALYLCASSSGTGQPYGYTFGSGTRLTVV.

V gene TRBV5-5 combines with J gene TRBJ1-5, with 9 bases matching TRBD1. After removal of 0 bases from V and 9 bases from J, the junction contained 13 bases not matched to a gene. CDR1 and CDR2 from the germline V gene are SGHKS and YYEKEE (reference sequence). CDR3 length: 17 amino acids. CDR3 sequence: CASSLGHGTGTGWPQHF. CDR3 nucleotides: TGTGCCAGCAGCTTGGGGCACGGGACAGGGACAGGATGGCCCCAGCATTTT.

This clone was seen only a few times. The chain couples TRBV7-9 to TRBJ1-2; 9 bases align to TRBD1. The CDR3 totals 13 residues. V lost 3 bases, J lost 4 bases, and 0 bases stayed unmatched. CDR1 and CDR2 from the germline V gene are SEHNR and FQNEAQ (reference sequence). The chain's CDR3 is CASSLTGGYGYTF. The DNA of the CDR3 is TGTGCCAGCAGCTTGACAGGGGGCTATGGCTACACCTTC.

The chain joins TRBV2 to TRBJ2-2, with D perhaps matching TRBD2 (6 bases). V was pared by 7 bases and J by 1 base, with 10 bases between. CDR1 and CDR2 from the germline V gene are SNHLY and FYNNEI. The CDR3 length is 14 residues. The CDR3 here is CASNGGKNTGELFF. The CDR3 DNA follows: TGTGCCAGCAATGGGGGGAAGAACACCGGGGAGCTGTTTTTT. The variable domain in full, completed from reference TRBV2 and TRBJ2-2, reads EPEVTQTPSHQVTQMGQEVILRCVPISNHLYFYWYRQILGQKVEFLVSFYNNEISEKSEIFDDQFSVERPDGSNFTLKIRSTKLEDSAMYFCASNGGKNTGELFFGEGSRLTVL.

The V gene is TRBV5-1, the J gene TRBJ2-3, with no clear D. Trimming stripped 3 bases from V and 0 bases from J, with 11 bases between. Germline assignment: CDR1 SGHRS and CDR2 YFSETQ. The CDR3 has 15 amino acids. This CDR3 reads CASSSAQTSTDTQYF. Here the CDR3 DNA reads TGCGCCAGCAGCTCGGCGCAGACTAGCACAGATACGCAGTATTTT.

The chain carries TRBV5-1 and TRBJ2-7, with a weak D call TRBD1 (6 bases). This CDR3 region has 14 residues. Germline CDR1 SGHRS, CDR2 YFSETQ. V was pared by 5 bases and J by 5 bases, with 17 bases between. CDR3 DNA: TGCGCCAGCAGTTTACAGGGTCCCCCTAACGAGCAGTACTTC. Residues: CASSLQGPPNEQYF.

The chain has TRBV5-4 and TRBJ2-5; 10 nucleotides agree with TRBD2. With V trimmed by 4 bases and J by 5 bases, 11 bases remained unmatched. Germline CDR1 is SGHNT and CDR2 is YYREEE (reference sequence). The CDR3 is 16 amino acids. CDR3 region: CASSPNLAGALETQYF. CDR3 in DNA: TGTGCCAGCAGCCCAAATCTAGCGGGAGCGTTGGAGACCCAGTACTTC.

The CDR3 DNA is TGCGCCAGCAGCTTGGCAGGGGGGGACTATGGCTACACCTTC. Translating gives CASSLAGGDYGYTF. V and J are TRBV5-1 and TRBJ1-2; TRBD1 aligns across 7 bases. Trimming removed 0 bases from V and 3 bases from J; junction bases left unmatched: 2. Germline lookup yields CDR1 SGHRS and CDR2 YFSETQ. This CDR3 contains 14 residues.

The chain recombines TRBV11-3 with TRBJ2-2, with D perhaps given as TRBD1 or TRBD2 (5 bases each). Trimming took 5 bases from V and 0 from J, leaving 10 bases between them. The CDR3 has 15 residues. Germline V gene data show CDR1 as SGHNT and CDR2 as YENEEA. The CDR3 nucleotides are TGTGCCAGCAGCCCCGGGACCACGAACACCGGGGAGCTGTTTTTT. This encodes CASSPGTTNTGELFF.

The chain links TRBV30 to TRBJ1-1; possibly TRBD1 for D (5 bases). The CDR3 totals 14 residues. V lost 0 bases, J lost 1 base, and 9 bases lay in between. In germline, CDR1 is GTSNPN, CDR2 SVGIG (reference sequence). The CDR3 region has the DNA TGTGCCTGGAGTGTCCGGGGGGGGAACACTGAAGCTTTCTTT. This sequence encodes CAWSVRGGNTEAFF.

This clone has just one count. CDR3 residues: CASSPPTGGAYEQYF. The DNA for the CDR3 is TGTGCCAGCAGCCCCCCAACGGGAGGGGCCTACGAGCAGTACTTC. The chain uses TRBV5-6 and TRBJ2-7; 8 bases line up with TRBD2. The ends lost 4 bases at V and 2 bases at J; junction bases unmatched: 8. The CDR3 covers 15 residues. Germline assignment: CDR1 SGHDT and CDR2 YYEEEE.

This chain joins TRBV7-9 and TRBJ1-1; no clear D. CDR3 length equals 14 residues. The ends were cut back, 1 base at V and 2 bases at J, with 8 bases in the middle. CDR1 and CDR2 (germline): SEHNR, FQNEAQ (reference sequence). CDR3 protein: CASSLEMGNTEAFF. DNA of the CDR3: TGTGCCAGCAGCTTAGAGATGGGTAACACTGAAGCTTTCTTT.

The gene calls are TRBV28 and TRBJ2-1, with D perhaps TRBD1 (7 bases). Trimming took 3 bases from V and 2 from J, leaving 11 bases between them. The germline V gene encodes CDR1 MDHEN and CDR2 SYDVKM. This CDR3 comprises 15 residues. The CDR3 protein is CASSFQGGAYNEQFF. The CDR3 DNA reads TGTGCCAGCAGTTTTCAGGGGGGTGCCTACAATGAGCAGTTCTTC.

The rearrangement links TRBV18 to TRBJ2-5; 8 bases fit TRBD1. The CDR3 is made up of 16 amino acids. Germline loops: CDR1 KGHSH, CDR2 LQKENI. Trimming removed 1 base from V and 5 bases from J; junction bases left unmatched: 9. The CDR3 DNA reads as TGTGCCAGCTCACCACTCTTCGCAGGGGGCCTCGAGACCCAGTACTTC. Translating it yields CASSPLFAGGLETQYF.